The 27 T cell receptor beta chains presented below share a single source sample, sequenced in a study of PD-L1 blockade in urothelial cancer (TCRdb year 2017). Library creation used the immunoSEQ multiplex PCR assay. TCRdb carries this immuneACCESS record with in-frame sequences only. Its versions omit some clonotypes, under half of them owing to an unresolved V gene in the studies checked, with the rest unexplained. The sample table records tens of thousands of clones; about four fifths of these occur just once. The top ten hold 3% to 3.5% of the sample. Source: PBMCs, taken around atezolizumab (anti-PD-L1) treatment. The source is a man between 65 and 85 years old with urothelial cancer.

The chain carries TRBV29-1 and TRBJ2-3, with 9 bases identical to TRBD2. The germline CDR1 and CDR2 sequences are SQVTM and ANQGSEA. Unmatched junction bases numbered 0, after V lost 7 bases and J lost 1 base. The CDR3 totals 12 residues. CDR3 DNA sequence: TGCAGCGGGACTAGCGGCACAGATACGCAGTATTTT. Protein sequence: CSGTSGTDTQYF.

The chain has TRBV7-2 and TRBJ1-1; D is possibly TRBD1 (6 bases). Germline CDR1 is SGHTA and CDR2 is FQGNSA. The CDR3 runs 14 residues. Deletions cut 0 bases from V and 6 bases from J, with 11 bases between. The CDR3 region is CASSLAVQGAEAFF. The CDR3 DNA is TGTGCCAGCAGCTTAGCCGTACAGGGCGCTGAAGCTTTCTTT.

The table lists this clone with a count of one. The rearrangement joins TRBV4-2 to TRBJ2-3; 7 bases agree with TRBD2. This CDR3 spans 17 amino acids. Unmatched junction bases numbered 12, after V lost 0 bases and J lost 6 bases. Germline-derived CDR1 and CDR2 are LGHNA and YNFKEQ. The CDR3 nucleotides read TGTGCCAGCAGCCAAGATTGGGGGGAGGGCCGGATGGATACGCAGTATTTT. Translation: CASSQDWGEGRMDTQYF.

This chain uses TRBV5-1 with TRBJ2-2, with 7 bases that match TRBD1. The ends lost 1 base at V and 4 bases at J; junction bases unmatched: 4. The V gene's germline CDR1 is SGHRS and CDR2 YFSETQ. The CDR3 length is 15 residues. CDR3 protein: CASSLSTGVTGELFF. In DNA, the CDR3 is TGCGCCAGCAGCTTGTCTACAGGGGTCACCGGGGAGCTGTTTTTT.

This clone was observed a few times. The chain employs TRBV30 and TRBJ1-1; D is uncertain. Germline V lookup: CDR1 GTSNPN, CDR2 SVGIG (reference sequence). Trimming pared 0 bases from V and 0 bases from J, leaving 11 bases between. The CDR3 length is 15 residues. Written as DNA, the CDR3 is TGTGCCTGGAGTGTTGAGGGCACATTGAACACTGAAGCTTTCTTT. Translated: CAWSVEGTLNTEAFF. Variable domain in full (rest from reference TRBV30 and TRBJ1-1): SQTIHQWPATLVQPVGSPLSLECTVEGTSNPNLYWYRQAAGRGLQLLFYSVGIGQISSEVPQNLSASRPQDRQFILSSKKLLLSDSGFYLCAWSVEGTLNTEAFFGQGTRLTVV.

This sequence joins TRBV7-2 and TRBJ1-5; D gene uncertain. From germline, CDR1 is SGHTA and CDR2 FQGNSA. Trimming cost V 7 bases and J 6 bases, with 19 bases left between them. The CDR3 loop spans 15 amino acids. CDR3 bases: TGTGCCAGCACCATTAGCCGGGATAGTGGTCAGCCCCAGCATTTT. It yields the protein CASTISRDSGQPQHF.

The chain carries TRBV7-8 and TRBJ1-6, with D perhaps matching TRBD1 (5 bases). The germline CDR1 and CDR2 sequences are SGHVS and FQNEAQ. The CDR3 spans 14 residues. Trimming shortened V by 1 base and J by 6 bases, and 7 bases separated the two germline ends. The CDR3 region is CASSLGDSNSPLHF. CDR3 nucleotides: TGTGCCAGCAGCTTAGGCGACAGTAATTCACCCCTCCACTTT. Filled out from reference TRBV7-8 and TRBJ1-6, the complete variable domain reads GAGVSQSPRYKVAKRGQDVALRCDPISGHVSLFWYQQALGQGPEFLTYFQNEAQLDKSGLPSDRFFAERPEGSVSTLKIQRTQQEDSAVYLCASSLGDSNSPLHFGNGTRLTVT.

The V call is TRBV13, the J call TRBJ2-7; D not certain. Trimming cost V 0 bases and J 7 bases, with 10 bases left between them. This CDR3 contains 13 residues. Germline V gene lookup returns CDR1 PRHDT and CDR2 FYEKMQ (reference sequence). The chain's CDR3 is CASSLGQLGEQYF. CDR3 nucleotides: TGTGCCAGCAGCTTAGGGCAGCTCGGGGAGCAGTACTTC.

V gene TRBV20-1 combines with J gene TRBJ1-1, with D perhaps matching TRBD1 (5 bases). V was pared by 4 bases and J by 3 bases, with 6 bases between. This CDR3 region has 11 residues. The V gene's germline CDR1 is DFQATT and CDR2 SNEGSKA (reference sequence). CDR3 in DNA: TGCAGTGCTACGGGGGACACTGAAGCTTTCTTT. It is translated as CSATGDTEAFF.

This clone was detected a few times. CDR3 loop: CASSSSGPYEQYF. The CDR3 nucleotides are TGTGCCAGCTCGTCTAGCGGACCCTACGAGCAGTACTTC. This sequence joins TRBV18 and TRBJ2-7; 7 bases are a match to TRBD2. Germline values: CDR1 KGHSH, CDR2 LQKENI. The CDR3 has 13 amino acids. With V trimmed by 6 bases and J by 2 bases, 4 bases remained unmatched.

This clone came up once. The V call is TRBV29-1, the J call TRBJ2-2; 9 bases map to TRBD2. V lost 4 bases to trimming and J lost 0 bases; unmatched junction nucleotides: 3. Germline loops: CDR1 SQVTM, CDR2 ANQGSEA. The CDR3 has 15 amino acids. The CDR3 DNA is TGCAGCGTTGTGTCTAGCGGGACGAACACCGGGGAGCTGTTTTTT. Its translation: CSVVSSGTNTGELFF.

The CDR3 reads CASSVAPLTTNTEAFF. The CDR3, as DNA: TGTGCCAGCAGCGTAGCTCCCCTCACTACAAACACTGAAGCTTTCTTT. The chain carries TRBV9 and TRBJ1-1; D gene ambiguous. V was shortened by 0 bases and J by 2 bases, with 14 bases between the two germline ends. The germline CDR1 and CDR2 sequences are SGDLS and YYNGEE. CDR3 length equals 16 residues.

The CDR3 sequence is CASSTEGRGSNQPQHF. CDR3 bases: TGTGCCAGTAGTACAGAGGGGCGTGGCAGCAATCAGCCCCAGCATTTT. This chain connects TRBV19 to TRBJ1-5; D is perhaps TRBD1 (5 bases). Trimming removed 4 bases from V and 1 base from J, with 14 bases in between. The CDR3 totals 16 residues. Per the germline V gene, CDR1 is LNHDA and CDR2 is SQIVND (reference sequence).

A single count supports this clone. The chain couples TRBV18 to TRBJ1-2, with D hard to call. The CDR3 runs to 15 residues. Trimming left V 0 bases short and J 2 bases short, with 10 bases between. Germline V lookup: CDR1 KGHSH, CDR2 LQKENI. DNA of the CDR3: TGTGCCAGCTCACCACCTATAAACAAGAACTATGGCTACACCTTC. Amino acids: CASSPPINKNYGYTF.

The chain is built from TRBV5-1 and TRBJ2-5, with D possibly being TRBD2 (5 bases). Germline CDR1 is SGHRS and CDR2 is YFSETQ. V shed 4 bases and J shed 3 bases, with 19 bases lying between them. This CDR3 region has 16 residues. The chain's CDR3 is CASSPGVGRHEETQYF. In nucleotides, the CDR3 is TGCGCCAGCAGCCCGGGCGTAGGGAGACACGAAGAGACCCAGTACTTC.

This clone has just a few counts. V is TRBV7-2 and J is TRBJ2-7; 10 bases map to TRBD1. The CDR3 loop spans 18 amino acids. V gave up 4 bases and J gave up 6 bases; unmatched junction bases: 18. Germline V gene data show CDR1 as SGHTA and CDR2 as FQGNSA. CDR3 DNA: TGTGCCAGCAGCTCGGTCCCGGGACAGGGGATTGGGGCCCGCGAGCAGTACTTC. It specifies CASSSVPGQGIGAREQYF.

This chain joins TRBV15 and TRBJ2-7; a weak D match, TRBD1 (6 bases). This CDR3 has 14 amino acids. Germline V gives CDR1 LNHNV, CDR2 YYDKDF (reference sequence). V lost 1 base and J 1 base, leaving 8 bases between the germline ends. The CDR3 is CATSRAGTSYEQYF. The CDR3, as DNA: TGTGCCACCAGCAGAGCCGGGACATCCTACGAGCAGTACTTC.

The CDR3 DNA reads TGTGCCAGCAGTCAAACAGGCTACACTGAAGCTTTCTTT. Amino acid sequence: CASSQTGYTEAFF. The V and J genes are TRBV25-1 and TRBJ1-1; a possible D gene is TRBD1 (5 bases). The CDR3 is 13 amino acids. Trimming removed 5 bases from V and 3 bases from J, with 10 bases in between. The germline CDR1 and CDR2 sequences are MGHDK and SYGVNS.

The chain uses TRBV5-1 and TRBJ1-2; unclear D gene. Germline V gene data show CDR1 as SGHRS and CDR2 as YFSETQ. This CDR3 has 15 residues. The V and J ends lost 4 bases and 0 bases respectively, with 13 bases between them. CDR3 loop: CASSTAGSPNYGYTF. The CDR3 DNA reads TGCGCCAGCAGCACGGCGGGTTCTCCTAACTATGGCTACACCTTC.

The rearrangement links TRBV30 to TRBJ1-5; unclear D gene. Trimming cost V 0 bases and J 7 bases, with 10 bases left between them. CDR1 and CDR2 from the germline V gene are GTSNPN and SVGIG (reference sequence). The CDR3 length is 13 residues. The CDR3 nucleotides read TGTGCCTGGAGTGTACGAGGCGAACAGCCCCAGCATTTT. This gives the protein CAWSVRGEQPQHF.

The chain joins TRBV10-3 to TRBJ1-2; maybe TRBD1 (5 bases). CDR3 length equals 14 residues. Germline lookup yields CDR1 ENHRY and CDR2 SYGVKD. Trimming took 3 bases from V and 3 from J, leaving 11 bases between them. DNA for the CDR3: TGTGCCATCAGTGATTATACAGGACACTATGGCTACACCTTC. This sequence encodes CAISDYTGHYGYTF.

The genes are TRBV28 and TRBJ2-7, with TRBD2 identical over 7 bases. The CDR3 extends over 16 amino acids. V gave up 5 bases and J gave up 0 bases; unmatched junction bases: 10. Per germline, CDR1 MDHEN and CDR2 SYDVKM. The DNA for the CDR3 is TGTGCCAGCAGTACTCCTAGCGGAGGGGCCTCCTACGAGCAGTACTTC. Protein: CASSTPSGGASYEQYF. Combining the CDR3 with reference TRBV28 and TRBJ2-7 gives the whole variable domain DVKVTQSSRYLVKRTGEKVFLECVQDMDHENMFWYRQDPGLGLRLIYFSYDVKMKEKGDIPEGYSVSREKKERFSLILESASTNQTSMYLCASSTPSGGASYEQYFGPGTRLTVT.

The chain carries TRBV9 and TRBJ1-6, with 8 nucleotides matching TRBD1. After removal of 3 bases from V and 9 bases from J, the junction contained 14 bases not matched to a gene. This CDR3 is built from 17 residues. Germline CDR1 reads SGDLS; CDR2 reads YYNGEE. Written as DNA, the CDR3 is TGTGCCAGCAGCGAGGCCTCACAGGGGGAAAGAGGTTCACCCCTCCACTTT. Translated, it gives CASSEASQGERGSPLHF.

Comments on this clone: One end of the junction does not line up with germline, which may come from a read error. The gene calls are TRBV5-1 and TRBJ1-1; TRBD1 might be the D (5 bases). CDR1 is SGHRS and CDR2 is YFSETQ in the germline V gene. This CDR3 contains 14 residues. This CDR3 is CASSLGVVKTEAFF. Written as DNA, the CDR3 is TGCGCCAGCAGCCTAGGGGTGGTGAAGACTGAAGCTTTCTTT.

This clone was seen only a few times. The chain carries TRBV2 and TRBJ2-5; possible D gene TRBD2, 5 bases. V lost 7 bases, J lost 6 bases, and 15 bases lay in between. The CDR3 length is 13 residues. Germline values: CDR1 SNHLY, CDR2 FYNNEI. The chain's CDR3 is CASIGVSGKTQYF. The DNA for the CDR3 is TGTGCCAGCATCGGGGTCTCGGGGAAGACCCAGTACTTC.

This rearrangement joins TRBV9 to TRBJ2-3; D call uncertain. The V gene's germline CDR1 is SGDLS and CDR2 YYNGEE. The CDR3 contains 12 residues. Trimming took off 4 bases at V and 1 base at J, with 4 bases between the two ends. The CDR3 sequence is CASSPGTDTQYF. The CDR3 nucleotides are TGTGCCAGCAGCCCGGGCACAGATACGCAGTATTTT.

The chain joins TRBV5-1 to TRBJ1-5; D perhaps matches TRBD1 (5 bases). V dropped 10 bases and J dropped 1 base, with 15 bases sitting between them. Germline CDR1 reads SGHRS; CDR2 reads YFSETQ. CDR3 length: 14 amino acids. The CDR3, as DNA: TGCGCCCCCAGGGTTGGGGGGAGCAATCAGCCCCAGCATTTT. Protein: CAPRVGGSNQPQHF.